These 6 T cell receptor beta chains originate from one sample sequenced in a study of blood T cell repertoires in COVID-19. Using immunoSEQ multiplex PCR, the repertoire was profiled, and TCRdb retains in-frame clones only, with some absent. Of some 150,000 clones detected, 82% appear once; the ten largest clones hold about 8%. The sample was peripheral blood. The origin of the receptors is a woman aged 70-85 years with acute or convalescent COVID-19.

The V gene is TRBV5-1, the J gene TRBJ2-2; 8 nucleotides match TRBD1. Per the germline V gene, CDR1 is SGHRS and CDR2 is YFSETQ. The J segment lost 0 bases and the V segment lost 0 bases, leaving 4 bases of the junction unmatched. The CDR3 covers 17 residues. The DNA of the CDR3 is TGCGCCAGCAGCTTGGAAGGACAGGGCCCGAACACCGGGGAGCTGTTTTTT. Its translation: CASSLEGQGPNTGELFF.

Remarks on this clone: Within the sample, other DNA sequences also encode this same CDR3. The chain recombines TRBV19 with TRBJ2-5; D might be TRBD1 (6 bases). Germline loops: CDR1 LNHDA, CDR2 SQIVND (reference sequence). This CDR3 region has 13 residues. Deletions cut 1 base from V and 3 bases from J, with 6 bases between. The CDR3, as DNA: TGTGCCAGTAGTATAGGACAGGAAGAGACCCAGTACTTC. Residues: CASSIGQEETQYF.

This clone was counted between two and nine times. This rearrangement joins TRBV30 to TRBJ2-1; no clear D gene. Deletions cut 5 bases from V and 8 bases from J, with 13 bases between. This CDR3 contains 12 residues. Germline-derived CDR1 and CDR2 are GTSNPN and SVGIG (reference sequence). This CDR3 reads CAWGPVLDEQFF. CDR3 in DNA: TGTGCCTGGGGCCCCGTCCTCGATGAGCAGTTCTTC.

J is TRBJ2-1 and V is TRBV5-5; 10 positions match TRBD1. The germline V gene has CDR1 SGHKS and CDR2 YYEKEE (reference sequence). The CDR3 spans 15 residues. The junction had 7 bases not matched to a gene; V was cut back by 2 bases and J by 8 bases. CDR3 nucleotide sequence: TGTGCCAGCAGCTTATCCGGGACAGGGGTACATGAGCAGTTCTTC. Protein sequence: CASSLSGTGVHEQFF. Variable domain in full (rest from reference TRBV5-5 and TRBJ2-1): DAGVTQSPTHLIKTRGQQVTLRCSPISGHKSVSWYQQVLGQGPQFIFQYYEKEERGRGNFPDRFSARQFPNYSSELNVNALLLGDSALYLCASSLSGTGVHEQFFGPGTRLTVL.

The chain recombines TRBV10-3 with TRBJ2-3; TRBD1 is a possible D gene (6 bases). The germline CDR1 and CDR2 sequences are ENHRY and SYGVKD. The CDR3 loop spans 18 amino acids. The V end was cut by 4 bases, the J end by 0 bases, with 20 bases between. The CDR3 here is CAISVQDIWTASTDTQYF. Written as DNA, the CDR3 is TGTGCCATCAGTGTACAAGATATTTGGACAGCAAGCACAGATACGCAGTATTTT.

The J gene is TRBJ1-6, the V gene TRBV19; D gene unclear. This CDR3 spans 14 amino acids. V was trimmed by 5 bases and J by 8 bases, leaving 13 bases between them. CDR1 and CDR2 (germline): LNHDA, SQIVND (reference sequence). In DNA form, the CDR3 reads TGTGCCAGTAGTCCCCGGACGGACTATTCACCCCTCCACTTT. It yields the protein CASSPRTDYSPLHF.